Described below is a single TCR beta chain sequence and its context. The sample belongs to a study of shared clonotypes between healthy human individuals. Germline CDR1 reads SGHRS; CDR2 reads YFSETQ. V gave up 4 bases and J gave up 0 bases; unmatched junction bases: 1. This CDR3 contains 15 residues. Here immunoSEQ multiplex PCR was the method, and the copy in TCRdb shows in-frame clones only, minus some. Of some 900,000 clones listed, 70% to 85% were seen once; the top ten hold approximately 1.5%. Sequencing was done on a sample of memory CD4+ T cells sorted from blood. Subset described: CD45RA-negative fraction. J is TRBJ2-3 and V is TRBV5-1; 11 bases are shared with TRBD2. The TCR originated in a man younger than 35 in good health. As DNA, the CDR3 is TGCGCCAGCAGCATAGCGGGGGGGAGCACAGATACGCAGTATTTT. Residues: CASSIAGGSTDTQYF.